This T cell receptor (beta chain) was sequenced in a study of CD8 T cells in Susac syndrome. The multiple sclerosis control group consisted of treatment-naive patients whose relapsing-remitting disease, which was either stable or active, fulfilled revised McDonald criteria. TEMRA cells were FACS-enriched, and CD8+ and CD4+ T cells were isolated negatively. The authors reverse transcribed roughly 0.5 to 1 ug RNA with random hexamers. immunoSEQ multiplex PCR amplified TCR beta CDR3 across 54 Vbeta, 13 Jbeta. Using its own MiXCR run on the immunoSEQ multiplex PCR reads, TCRdb lists one record per CDR3 protein. Among approximately 140,000 distinct CDR3 sequences, approximately 95% were seen once, and the ten largest hold over 0.095%. The table lists this clonotype with a count of one. What it binds is not known. Per the germline V gene, CDR1 is SQVTM and CDR2 is ANQGSEA. The V and J ends lost 4 bases and 4 bases, in that order; junction bases with no gene match: 8. The CDR3 runs 14 residues.

General observations from the study: By the study's own acknowledgment, its TCR sequencing and HLA analysis included relatively few individuals.

The clonotype comes from a human donor with multiple sclerosis. Sequenced: CD4+ T cells from PBMCs. The chain is built from TRBV29-1 and TRBJ2-5, with 8 nucleotides matching TRBD1. The CDR3 coding sequence is TGCAGCGTTGCCGGACAGGGTGGCTTAGAGACCCAGTACTTC. The encoded protein is CSVAGQGGLETQYF. The full variable domain, completed using reference TRBV29-1 and TRBJ2-5, is SAVISQKPSRDICQRGTSLTIQCQVDSQVTMMFWYRQQPGQSLTLIATANQGSEATYESGFVIDKFPISRPNLTFSTLTVSNMSPEDSSIYLCSVAGQGGLETQYFGPGTRLLVL.